This TCR beta chain was documented in a study of identical twins. Trimming cost V 7 bases and J 9 bases, with 16 bases left between them. The CDR3 sequence is 13 residues long. Germline-derived CDR1 and CDR2 are SGHVS and FQNEAQ. Unique molecular identifiers were present on the cDNA, which also gained a universal primer site by template switching. TCRdb recomputed calls from the 5' RACE reads with MiXCR, one row per CDR3 protein. This sample has around 1.7 million distinct CDR3 sequences; about 32% occur once, and the top ten carry roughly 0.3%. The chain has TRBV7-8 and TRBJ2-1; no firm D call. This TCR came from a newborn girl in good health. The sequencing input was cord blood. CDR3 coding DNA: TGTGCCAGCAATCATATAGCCGGCAGTGAGCAGTTCTTC. Translating it yields CASNHIAGSEQFF.